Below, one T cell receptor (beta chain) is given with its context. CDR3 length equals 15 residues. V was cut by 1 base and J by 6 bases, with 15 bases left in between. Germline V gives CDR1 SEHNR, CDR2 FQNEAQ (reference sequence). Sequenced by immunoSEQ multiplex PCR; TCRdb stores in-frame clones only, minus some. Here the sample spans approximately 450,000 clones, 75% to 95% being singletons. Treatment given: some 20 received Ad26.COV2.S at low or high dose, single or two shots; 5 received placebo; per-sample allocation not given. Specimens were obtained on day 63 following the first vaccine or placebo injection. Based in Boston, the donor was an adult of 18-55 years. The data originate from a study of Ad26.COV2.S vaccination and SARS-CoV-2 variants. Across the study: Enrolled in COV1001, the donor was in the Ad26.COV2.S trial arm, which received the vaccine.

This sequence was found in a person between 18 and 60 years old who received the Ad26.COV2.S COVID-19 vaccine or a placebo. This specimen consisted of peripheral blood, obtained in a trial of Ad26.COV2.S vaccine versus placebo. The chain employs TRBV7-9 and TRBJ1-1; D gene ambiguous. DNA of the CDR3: TGTGCCAGCAGCTTAGATTGGTCGGCAGACCCTGAAGCTTTCTTT. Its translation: CASSLDWSADPEAFF.